What follows describes a single T cell receptor (beta chain). Its target is not known. From the 5' RACE reads, TCRdb called clonotypes with MiXCR, one entry per CDR3 protein. The sample holds about 120,000 distinct CDR3 sequences; 12% are singletons and the top ten take over 15%. Time point indicated: blood at routine non-recurrence follow-up after resection. The sequenced material consisted of unsorted whole RNA from tumor, nontumor lung or frozen PBMC. These data originate in a study of spatial heterogeneity in lung cancer. Study as a whole: Detection of beta-chain sequences consistently exceeded that of alpha-chain sequences.

V trimming: 5 bases; J trimming: 6 bases; junction bases outside the gene matches: 6. This CDR3 has 14 residues. In germline, CDR1 is MDHEN, CDR2 SYDVKM. Overall study findings and caveats: Ubiquitous expanded tumor TCRs appeared in blood more at resection than follow-up.

The V gene is TRBV28, the J gene TRBJ2-7; the match to TRBD1 covers 11 bases. The TCR originated in a male donor with early-stage non-small cell lung cancer. The material sequenced was PBMCs, taken at follow-up. This CDR3 reads CASSLDRGLREQYF. The DNA for the CDR3 is TGTGCCAGCAGTCTGGACAGGGGGCTACGCGAGCAGTACTTC.